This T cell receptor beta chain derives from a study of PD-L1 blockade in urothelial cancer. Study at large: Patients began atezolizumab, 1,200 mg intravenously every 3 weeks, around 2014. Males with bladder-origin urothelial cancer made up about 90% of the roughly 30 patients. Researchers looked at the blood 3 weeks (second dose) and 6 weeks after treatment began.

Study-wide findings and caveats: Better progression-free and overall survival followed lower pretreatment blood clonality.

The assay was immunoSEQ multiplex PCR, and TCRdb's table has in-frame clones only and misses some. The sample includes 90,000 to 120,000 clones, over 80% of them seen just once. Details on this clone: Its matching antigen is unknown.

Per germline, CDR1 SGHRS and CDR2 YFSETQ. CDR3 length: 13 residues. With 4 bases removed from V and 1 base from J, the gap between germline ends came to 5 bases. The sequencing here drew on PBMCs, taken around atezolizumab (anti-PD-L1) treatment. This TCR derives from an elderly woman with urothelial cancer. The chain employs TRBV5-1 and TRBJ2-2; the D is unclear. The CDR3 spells CASSSQNTGELFF. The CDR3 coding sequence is TGCGCCAGCAGCAGCCAGAACACCGGGGAGCTGTTTTTT.